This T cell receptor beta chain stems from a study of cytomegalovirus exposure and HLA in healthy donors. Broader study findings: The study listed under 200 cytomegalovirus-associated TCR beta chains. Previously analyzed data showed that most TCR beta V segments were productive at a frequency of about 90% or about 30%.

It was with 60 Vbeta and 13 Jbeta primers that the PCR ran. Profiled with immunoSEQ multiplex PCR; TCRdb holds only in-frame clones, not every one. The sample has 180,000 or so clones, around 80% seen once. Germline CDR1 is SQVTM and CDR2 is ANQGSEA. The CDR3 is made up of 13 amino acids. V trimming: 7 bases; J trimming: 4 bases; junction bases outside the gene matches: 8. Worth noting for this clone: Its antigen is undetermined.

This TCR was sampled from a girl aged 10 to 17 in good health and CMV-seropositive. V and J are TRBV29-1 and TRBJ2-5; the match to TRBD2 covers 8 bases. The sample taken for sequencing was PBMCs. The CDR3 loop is CSGGRGAGETQYF. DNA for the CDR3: TGCAGCGGCGGGCGGGGGGCTGGAGAGACCCAGTACTTC.